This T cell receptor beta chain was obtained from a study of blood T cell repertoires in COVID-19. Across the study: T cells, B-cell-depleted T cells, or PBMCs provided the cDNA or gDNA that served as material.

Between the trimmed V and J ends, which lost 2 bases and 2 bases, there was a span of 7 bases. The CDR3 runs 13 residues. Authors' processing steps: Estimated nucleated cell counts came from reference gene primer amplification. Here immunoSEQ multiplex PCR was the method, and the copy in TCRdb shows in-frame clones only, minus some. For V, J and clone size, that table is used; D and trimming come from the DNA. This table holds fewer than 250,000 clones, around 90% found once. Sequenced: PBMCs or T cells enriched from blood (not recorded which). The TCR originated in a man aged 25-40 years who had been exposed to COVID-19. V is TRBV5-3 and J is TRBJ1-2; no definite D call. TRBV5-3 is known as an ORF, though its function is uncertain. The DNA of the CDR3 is TGTGCCAGAAGCTTTTCAGAAAACTATGGCTACACCTTC. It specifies CARSFSENYGYTF.